The following is a TCR beta chain sequence with its context. What it binds is unknown. The V and J ends lost 4 bases and 3 bases respectively, with 8 bases between them. Looked up from germline, CDR1 is SGHRS and CDR2 is YFSETQ. The CDR3 totals 13 residues. The entry originates in a study of cytomegalovirus exposure and HLA in healthy donors. Study in general: Genotyping of 398 donors showed that 70% to 90% belonged to the Caucasian-associated ancestry cluster.

Overall study findings and caveats: Some highly shared sequence variants likely arose as a pipeline artifact. Later on, analysis showed that most CMV-associated TCR beta chains appeared to be HLA-restricted.

Each donor's status was that of a healthy bone marrow donor. The PCR contained 60 Vbeta and 13 Jbeta primers. The method was immunoSEQ multiplex PCR; TCRdb's version includes in-frame clones alone and lacks a portion of them. The repertoire consists of approximately 170,000 clones, with roughly two thirds occurring once and the leading ten covering 4.5%. The chain couples TRBV5-1 to TRBJ1-5; tentatively, D is TRBD1 (5 bases). The source material was PBMCs. The TCR originated in a woman under 30 in good health and CMV-seropositive. CDR3 region: CASSGGDNQPQHF. The DNA of the CDR3 is TGCGCCAGCAGCGGGGGGGACAATCAGCCCCAGCATTTT. The variable domain in full, completed from reference TRBV5-1 and TRBJ1-5, reads KAGVTQTPRYLIKTRGQQVTLSCSPISGHRSVSWYQQTPGQGLQFLFEYFSETQRNKGNFPGRFSGRQFSNSRSEMNVSTLELGDSALYLCASSGGDNQPQHFGDGTRLSIL.